This T cell receptor beta chain appears in the sequencing data of a study of blood T cell repertoires in COVID-19 (dated by TCRdb to about 2020). Looking at the study overall: Samples covering the acute and convalescent phases of COVID-19 were provided by collaborators in the United States, Italy and Spain. The prospective study material was composed of cDNA or gDNA derived from T cells, B-cell-depleted T cells, or PBMCs. Subjects who had been exposed to COVID-19, were actively infected with it, or had recovered from it provided the deeply sampled blood TCRbeta repertoires that made up the dataset. A freely available public database, intended as a resource for researchers studying the immune response to SARS-CoV-2, is where the repertoires were released. The samples were drawn from two sources: the first 160 participants of the ongoing ImmuneRACE study, and fewer than 1,500 subjects contributed by 6 global collaborators. Sample metadata almost always included a de-identified subject ID, COVID-19 status, age in years and sex. Where available, HLA class I and class II types were taken from metadata supplied by the sample provider and were not determined by assay-based typing.

In the prospective study, participants were roughly 18 to 100 years old, resided in approximately 22 geographic areas of the United States, and were enrolled through a virtual design. In the prospective study, participants were assigned to cohorts based on the clinical history participants reported in a screening survey and a study questionnaire. For ImmuneRACE Cohort 3, a participant was defined as recovered based on two consecutive negative NP/OP PCR tests, clearance by a healthcare professional, or resolution of symptoms. Mobile phlebotomists in the prospective study collected whole blood, serum and a nasopharyngeal or oropharyngeal swab from every participant. Over a roughly 2-month period, participants in the prospective study had the option of providing additional blood draws and questionnaires. Before DNA extraction, prospective study blood samples were shipped either frozen or at room temperature.

What the authors observed across the whole study: Clinical and demographic metadata were provided uncurated, with the amount varying by source and participant.

TCRbeta CDR3 regions were amplified from genomic DNA by means of the immunoSEQ Assay, a bias-controlled multiplex PCR. The source study handled its data this way. The number of nucleated cells in each sample was estimated by amplification of reference gene primers within the assay. Sequence reads were collapsed and filtered to measure the absolute abundance of every unique TCRbeta CDR3 rearrangement. For each sample, productive Simpson clonality was calculated as the square root of Simpson's diversity index over productive rearrangements. As stored in TCRdb, this immuneACCESS dataset retains in-frame rearrangements with V and J assigned. A fraction of the clones does not appear; measured against another copy, unresolved V genes explain less than half of the discrepancy, and the remainder lacks a known reason. V and J calls and clone size are those listed in that table; D and trimming were worked out from the DNA. The sample table shows hundreds of thousands of clones, and 80% to 90% are seen once. About a sixth of the sample rests with the top ten.

The CDR3 starts with the cysteine, ends with the phenylalanine, and has 14 residues. The entry retains the CDR3 DNA only, 42 bases that are in frame from base 1. V and J are truncated by 6 bases and 0 bases respectively, leaving an intervening sequence of 11 bases. The germline V gene (reference sequence) provides CDR1 LNHDA and CDR2 SQIVND. A word on this clone: What antigen it recognizes has not been identified. No qualities accompany the bases; no much larger clone lies one base away.

The chain is encoded by TRBV19 joined to TRBJ1-1, with no reliable assignment of the D segment. The sequence came from a man between 18 and 29 years old who had recovered from COVID-19. The specimen sequenced was PBMCs or T cells enriched from blood (not recorded which). The encoded CDR3 is CASRSRELNTEAFF. The DNA is TGTGCCAGTAGGAGCCGGGAGCTGAACACTGAAGCTTTCTTT.